This T cell receptor beta chain appears in the sequencing data of a study of vaccination and CD4 T cells after COVID-19. Overall study findings and caveats: Analysis of convalescent patients found that 304 of 307 vaccine-specific clones were spike mono-reactive. Median numbers of SARS-CoV-2-reactive clonotypes increased from 21 to 38 (not a significant change).

As for treatment: roughly 11-day PBMC culture with coronavirus spike peptide pools or control peptides (ViraFEST assay). CDR1 is SGHKS, CDR2 YYEKEE, per germline (reference sequence). V was trimmed by 4 bases and J by 3 bases, leaving 10 bases between them. The CDR3 is 13 amino acids. This clonotype has more than one count but fewer than ten. Its antigen is as yet unknown. At the Johns Hopkins FTIC core, DNA taken from cultured CD4+ T cells was sequenced by way of the Oncomine TCR Beta short-read assay. Cultures of CD4+ T cells served as the source for extracting genomic DNA. TCRdb analysed the PCR reads with MiXCR anew, one entry per CDR3 protein. The top ten hold around 5.9% of the sample, which has fewer than 25,000 distinct CDR3 sequences, 45% to 65% seen once.

The specimen sequenced was CD4+ T cells from blood, cultured in vitro. The sequence was collected from a human donor who had recovered from COVID-19. The chain recombines TRBV5-5 with TRBJ1-1, with D possibly matching TRBD1 (5 bases). This CDR3 reads CASSQGPDTEAFF. CDR3 in DNA: TGTGCCAGCAGCCAGGGACCGGACACTGAAGCTTTCTTT.